This T cell receptor beta chain was identified during a study of T cell responses to AZD1222 COVID-19 vaccine. Study-wide background: Pooling covered second doses at about 4 or about 12 weeks. Study-level points and caveats: Once two AZD1222 doses were given, Spike-specific TCR breadth and depth went up. Possibly, clonal diversity was underestimated; donors were largely white British and included more females. No day 14 peak samples; only post-peak repertoires were characterized.

On this clone: No antigen is known for it.

Germline CDR1 and CDR2: SGHRS and YFSETQ. The V end lost 7 bases, the J end lost 0 bases, and 10 bases lay between the germline ends. The CDR3 totals 14 residues. Data came from immunoSEQ multiplex PCR; TCRdb stores just in-frame clones and leaves some out. The table records fewer than 200,000 clones, over 80% of them present only once. The source was peripheral blood, collected on day 0 of AZD1222 vaccination. This TCR was sampled from an adult in good health. V gene TRBV5-1 combines with J gene TRBJ1-4; maybe TRBD1 (6 bases). DNA for the CDR3: TGCGCCAGCTTCTCAGGGGCAACTAATGAAAAACTGTTTTTT. Protein product: CASFSGATNEKLFF.